Each of the 21 T cell receptor beta chains below was sequenced from the same sample in a study of blood T cell repertoires in COVID-19. Measured with immunoSEQ multiplex PCR; TCRdb has only the in-frame clones, and not every one. The sample holds 120,000 or so clones, 90% seen once. What was sequenced was peripheral blood. These receptors came from a man in his fifties or sixties with COVID-19, enrolled during active disease.

The V and J genes are TRBV3-1 (or the pseudogene TRBV3-2) and TRBJ2-7, with D possibly matching TRBD2 (6 bases). V was shortened by 0 bases and J by 2 bases, with 11 bases between the two germline ends. The CDR3 covers 15 residues. Germline lookup yields CDR1 LGHDT and CDR2 YNNKEL (reference sequence). The CDR3 coding sequence is TGTGCCAGCAGCCAAGAAGCTAGCGTTGCCTACGAGCAGTACTTC. Translating gives CASSQEASVAYEQYF.

The chain joins TRBV18 to TRBJ1-1; perhaps TRBD1 as D (5 bases). The germline V gene encodes CDR1 KGHSH and CDR2 LQKENI. The length of the CDR3 is 14 residues. Between the trimmed V and J ends, which lost 2 bases and 6 bases, there was a span of 13 bases. The CDR3 here is CASSPGVGVAEAFF. The CDR3 coding sequence is TGTGCCAGCTCACCAGGGGTAGGGGTGGCTGAAGCTTTCTTT.

The chain combines TRBV5-6 with TRBJ2-7; TRBD2 matches 12 bases. This CDR3 has 15 amino acids. The V gene's germline CDR1 is SGHDT and CDR2 YYEEEE. Trimming cost V 4 bases and J 3 bases; bases outside gene matches: 5. CDR3 bases: TGTGCCAGCAGCCCCGGACTAGCGGGAATCTACGAGCAGTACTTC. Its protein product is CASSPGLAGIYEQYF. Full variable domain (rest looked up from reference TRBV5-6 and TRBJ2-7): DAGVTQSPTHLIKTRGQQVTLRCSPKSGHDTVSWYQQALGQGPQFIFQYYEEEERQRGNFPDRFSGHQFPNYSSELNVNALLLGDSALYLCASSPGLAGIYEQYFGPGTRLTVT.

This clone was seen a single time. V usage is TRBV27 and J usage is TRBJ1-2; D not resolved. Per germline, CDR1 MNHEY and CDR2 SMNVEV (reference sequence). The CDR3 length is 15 residues. The germline V and J ends were trimmed by 0 bases and 4 bases, with 12 bases remaining between them. CDR3 in amino acids: CASSLSKAGSYGYTF. CDR3 bases: TGTGCCAGCAGTTTATCGAAGGCGGGAAGCTATGGCTACACCTTC.

The DNA of the CDR3 is TGTGCCAGCAGGACAGGAAACACAGATACGCAGTATTTT. Translated: CASRTGNTDTQYF. The chain combines TRBV6-5 with TRBJ2-3; tentative D call: TRBD1 (6 bases). Trimming removed 6 bases from V and 2 bases from J, with 9 bases in between. The germline V gene encodes CDR1 MNHEY and CDR2 SVGAGI. This CDR3 spans 13 amino acids.

The chain joins TRBV5-4 to TRBJ1-1; 7 bases are a match to TRBD1. The germline CDR1 and CDR2 sequences are SGHNT and YYREEE (reference sequence). CDR3 size: 13 residues. The V and J ends lost 5 bases and 7 bases, in that order; junction bases with no gene match: 8. Written as DNA, the CDR3 is TGTGCCAGCAGGGACCCCAGGGGGAGTGAAGCTTTCTTT. Amino acids: CASRDPRGSEAFF.

The V and J genes are TRBV28 and TRBJ2-3; no definite D call. Trimming pared 5 bases from V and 6 bases from J, leaving 15 bases between. Germline V gives CDR1 MDHEN, CDR2 SYDVKM. This CDR3 spans 14 amino acids. The DNA of the CDR3 is TGTGCCAGCAGTCTCCTCAATAGTCCCGATACGCAGTATTTT. It codes for CASSLLNSPDTQYF.

This chain connects TRBV11-2 to TRBJ2-7, with 11 positions matching TRBD2. Germline lookup yields CDR1 SGHAT and CDR2 FQNNGV. CDR3 length: 15 amino acids. Germline trimming cut 5 bases from V and 4 bases from J; bases unmatched to any gene: 7. CDR3 amino acids: CASSPRLAGLYEQYF. In DNA, the CDR3 is TGTGCCAGCAGCCCTCGACTAGCGGGACTTTACGAGCAGTACTTC.

This chain joins TRBV5-1 and TRBJ2-7, with D possibly matching TRBD1 (6 bases). The CDR3 runs 15 residues. Looked up from germline, CDR1 is SGHRS and CDR2 is YFSETQ. V lost 0 bases and J 3 bases, leaving 13 bases between the germline ends. The CDR3 here is CASSLEAGDNYEQYF. CDR3 nucleotide sequence: TGCGCCAGCAGCTTGGAGGCAGGGGACAACTACGAGCAGTACTTC.

The J gene is TRBJ2-7, the V gene TRBV2; 8 bases are a match to TRBD1. CDR1 is SNHLY and CDR2 is FYNNEI in the germline V gene. Trimming at V came to 10 bases and at J to 6 bases, leaving 11 bases not matched to a gene. The CDR3 is 13 amino acids. The CDR3 coding sequence is TGTGCCAACCACAGGGGGGTGCGAGGCGAGCAGTACTTC. As protein: CANHRGVRGEQYF.

The sample holds one count of this clone. The V call is TRBV5-4, the J call TRBJ2-7; 7 bases match TRBD1. The trim removed 0 bases at V and 0 bases at J, leaving 3 bases unmatched. CDR1 SGHNT and CDR2 YYREEE come from the germline V gene (reference sequence). This CDR3 is built from 15 residues. CDR3 loop: CASSLADRASYEQYF. The CDR3 nucleotides read TGTGCCAGCAGCTTGGCCGACAGGGCCTCCTACGAGCAGTACTTC.

This clone was observed a handful of times. The chain links TRBV2 to TRBJ1-1; 9 nucleotides line up with TRBD1. CDR1 and CDR2 from the germline V gene are SNHLY and FYNNEI. The ends lost 6 bases at V and 2 bases at J; junction bases unmatched: 7. This CDR3 has 15 amino acids. Here the CDR3 DNA reads TGTGCCAGCAGCTTGTTGGGACAGGGAAACACTGAAGCTTTCTTT. This gives the protein CASSLLGQGNTEAFF.

The J gene is TRBJ1-5, the V gene TRBV5-6; D is undetermined. V lost 2 bases and J 4 bases, leaving 7 bases between the germline ends. CDR1 is SGHDT and CDR2 is YYEEEE in the germline V gene. CDR3 length equals 13 residues. DNA for the CDR3: TGTGCCAGCAGCTTAACTGCAAATCAGCCCCAGCATTTT. It yields the protein CASSLTANQPQHF.

This clone was counted a single time. This chain uses TRBV4-1 with TRBJ2-7; 7 bases are a match to TRBD1. The J segment lost 0 bases and the V segment lost 2 bases, leaving 10 bases of the junction unmatched. The CDR3 is 17 amino acids. Germline loops: CDR1 MGHRA, CDR2 YSYEKL. The CDR3 DNA reads as TGCGCCAGCAGCCAATGGCTACCGGGACAGAGCTCCTACGAGCAGTACTTC. Translation gives CASSQWLPGQSSYEQYF.

The chain carries TRBV11-2 and TRBJ2-1; 9 bases are shared with TRBD2. The germline gives CDR1 SGHAT, CDR2 FQNNGV. This CDR3 is built from 15 residues. V lost 4 bases, J lost 7 bases, and 8 bases stayed unmatched. The CDR3 nucleotides read TGTGCCAGCAGCTCGGTTAGCGGGAGAGGGAATGAGCAGTTCTTC. It codes for CASSSVSGRGNEQFF.

The J gene is TRBJ1-3, the V gene TRBV6-5; no firm D call. The CDR3 has 13 residues. Germline loops: CDR1 MNHEY, CDR2 SVGAGI. With 6 bases removed from V and 4 bases from J, the gap between germline ends came to 10 bases. The CDR3 DNA reads TGTGCCAGCAGCTCTACTACGGGAAACACCATATATTTT. Protein: CASSSTTGNTIYF.

The genes are TRBV19 and TRBJ1-3; 8 bases align to TRBD1. Trimming cost V 2 bases and J 4 bases; bases outside gene matches: 4. The CDR3 runs to 15 residues. The germline V gene has CDR1 LNHDA and CDR2 SQIVND (reference sequence). The CDR3 here is CASSIRAGGGNTIYF. Written as DNA, the CDR3 is TGTGCCAGTAGTATAAGGGCAGGGGGCGGAAACACCATATATTTT.

This clone was seen once. V usage is TRBV10-3 and J usage is TRBJ2-7; D gene uncertain. The CDR3 spans 13 residues. CDR1 is ENHRY, CDR2 SYGVKD, per germline. Trimming removed 2 bases from V and 6 bases from J, with 11 bases in between. The DNA for the CDR3 is TGTGCCATCAGTGAGGGCCTTAAACGCGAGCAGTACTTC. Translating gives CAISEGLKREQYF.

This chain links TRBV6-1 with TRBJ2-5; D possibly corresponds to TRBD1 (5 bases). Trimming pared 4 bases from V and 2 bases from J, leaving 17 bases between. Germline CDR1 reads MNHNS; CDR2 reads SASEGT. The CDR3 has 16 residues. The CDR3 DNA reads as TGTGCCAGCAGTGGTCGCGAGACAGATCTGCAAGAGACCCAGTACTTC. Residues: CASSGRETDLQETQYF.

V is TRBV10-3 and J is TRBJ1-5; TRBD1 matches at 9 bases. V lost 4 bases to trimming and J lost 4 bases; unmatched junction nucleotides: 11. The germline gives CDR1 ENHRY, CDR2 SYGVKD. The CDR3 length is 17 residues. CDR3 protein: CAISGPAGTGPNQPQHF. For the CDR3, the DNA is TGTGCCATCAGTGGGCCTGCCGGGACAGGGCCAAATCAGCCCCAGCATTTT.

This clone was counted many times. The V gene is TRBV19, the J gene TRBJ1-5; no clear D. CDR3 length equals 15 residues. Germline CDR1 LNHDA, CDR2 SQIVND (reference sequence). Trimming removed 6 bases from V and 7 bases from J, with 19 bases in between. The CDR3 is CASSPLTEINQPQHF. The CDR3 DNA follows: TGTGCCAGTAGCCCCCTGACGGAGATCAACCAGCCCCAGCATTTT.